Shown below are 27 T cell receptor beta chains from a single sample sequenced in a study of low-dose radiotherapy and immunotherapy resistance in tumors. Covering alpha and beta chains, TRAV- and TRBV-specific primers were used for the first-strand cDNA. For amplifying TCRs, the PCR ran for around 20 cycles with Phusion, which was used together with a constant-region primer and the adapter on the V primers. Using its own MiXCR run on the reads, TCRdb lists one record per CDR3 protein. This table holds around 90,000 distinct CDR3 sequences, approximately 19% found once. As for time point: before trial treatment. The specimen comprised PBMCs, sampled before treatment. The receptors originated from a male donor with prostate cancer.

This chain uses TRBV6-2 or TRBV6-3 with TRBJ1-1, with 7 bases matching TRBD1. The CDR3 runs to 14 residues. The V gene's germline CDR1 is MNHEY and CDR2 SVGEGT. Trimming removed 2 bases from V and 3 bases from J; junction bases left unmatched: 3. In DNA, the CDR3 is TGTGCCAGCAGTTACCCGGGACAGTACACTGAAGCTTTCTTT. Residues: CASSYPGQYTEAFF.

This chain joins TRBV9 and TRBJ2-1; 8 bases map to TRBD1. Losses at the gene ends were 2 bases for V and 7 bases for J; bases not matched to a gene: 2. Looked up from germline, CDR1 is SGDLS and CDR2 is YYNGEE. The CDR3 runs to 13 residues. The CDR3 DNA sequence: TGTGCCAGCAGCGTCCAGGGGGCAAATGAGCAGTTCTTC. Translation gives CASSVQGANEQFF.

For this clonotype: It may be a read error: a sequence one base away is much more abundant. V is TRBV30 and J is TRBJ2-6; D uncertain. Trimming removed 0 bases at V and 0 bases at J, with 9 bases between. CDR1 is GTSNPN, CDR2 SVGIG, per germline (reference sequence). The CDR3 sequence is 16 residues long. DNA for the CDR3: TGTGCCTGGAGTGTGGGTCTTTTCTCTGGGGCCAACGTCCTGACTTTC. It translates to CAWSVGLFSGANVLTF. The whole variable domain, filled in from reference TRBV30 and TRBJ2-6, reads SQTIHQWPATLVQPVGSPLSLECTVEGTSNPNLYWYRQAAGRGLQLLFYSVGIGQISSEVPQNLSASRPQDRQFILSSKKLLLSDSGFYLCAWSVGLFSGANVLTFGAGSRLTVL.

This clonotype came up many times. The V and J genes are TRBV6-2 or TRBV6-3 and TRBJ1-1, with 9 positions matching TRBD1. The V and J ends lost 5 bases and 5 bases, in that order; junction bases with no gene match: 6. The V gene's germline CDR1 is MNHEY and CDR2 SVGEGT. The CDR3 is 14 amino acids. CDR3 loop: CASSRLDRGTEAFF. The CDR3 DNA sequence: TGTGCCAGCAGTCGACTCGACAGGGGGACTGAAGCTTTCTTT.

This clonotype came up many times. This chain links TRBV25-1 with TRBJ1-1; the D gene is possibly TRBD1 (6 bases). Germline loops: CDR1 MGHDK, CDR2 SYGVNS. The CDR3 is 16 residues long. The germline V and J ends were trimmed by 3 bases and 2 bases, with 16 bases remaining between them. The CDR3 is CASSDRGALFNTEAFF. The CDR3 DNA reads TGTGCCAGCAGTGATAGGGGGGCTCTCTTTAACACTGAAGCTTTCTTT.

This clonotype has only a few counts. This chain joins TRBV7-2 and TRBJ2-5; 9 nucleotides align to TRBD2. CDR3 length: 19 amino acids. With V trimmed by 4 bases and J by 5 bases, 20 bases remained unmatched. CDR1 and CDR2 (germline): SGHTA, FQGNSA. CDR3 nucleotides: TGTGCCAGCAGCTCCAGGTGGACTAGCGCGGGGGGGGTTGGTGAGACCCAGTACTTC. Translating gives CASSSRWTSAGGVGETQYF.

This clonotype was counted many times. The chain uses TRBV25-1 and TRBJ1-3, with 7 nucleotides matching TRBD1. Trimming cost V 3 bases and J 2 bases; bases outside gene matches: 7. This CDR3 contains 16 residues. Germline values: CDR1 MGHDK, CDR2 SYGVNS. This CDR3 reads CASSDRGTEAGNTIYF. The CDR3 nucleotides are TGTGCCAGCAGTGATCGGGGGACAGAAGCTGGAAACACCATATATTTT.

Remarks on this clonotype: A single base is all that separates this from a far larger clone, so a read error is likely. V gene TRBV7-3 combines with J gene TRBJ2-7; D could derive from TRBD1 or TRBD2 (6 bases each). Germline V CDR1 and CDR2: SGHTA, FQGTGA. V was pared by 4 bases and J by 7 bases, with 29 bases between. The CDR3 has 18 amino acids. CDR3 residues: CASSSRGGSFGGMGEQYF. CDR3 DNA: TGTGCCAGCAGCTCGCGTGGGGGCTCTTTCGGGGGCATGGGTGAGCAGTACTTC. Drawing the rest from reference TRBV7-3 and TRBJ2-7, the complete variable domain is GAGVSQTPSNKVTEKGKYVELRCDPISGHTALYWYRQSLGQGPEFLIYFQGTGAADDSGLPNDRFFAVRPEGSVSTLKIQRTERGDSAVYLCASSSRGGSFGGMGEQYFGPGTRLTVT.

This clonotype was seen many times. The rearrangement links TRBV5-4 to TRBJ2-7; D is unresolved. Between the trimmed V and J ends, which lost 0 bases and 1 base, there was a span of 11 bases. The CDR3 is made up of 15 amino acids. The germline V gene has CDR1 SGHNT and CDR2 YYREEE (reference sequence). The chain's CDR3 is CASSLGHLGSYEQYF. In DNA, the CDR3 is TGTGCCAGCAGCTTGGGCCACTTGGGGTCCTACGAGCAGTACTTC.

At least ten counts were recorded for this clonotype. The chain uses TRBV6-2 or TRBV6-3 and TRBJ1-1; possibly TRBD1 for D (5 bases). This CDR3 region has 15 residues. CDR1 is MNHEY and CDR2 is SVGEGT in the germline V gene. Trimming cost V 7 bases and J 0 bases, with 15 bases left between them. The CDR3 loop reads CASTQGRRVNTEAFF. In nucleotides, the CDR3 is TGTGCCAGCACGCAGGGCCGACGGGTGAACACTGAAGCTTTCTTT.

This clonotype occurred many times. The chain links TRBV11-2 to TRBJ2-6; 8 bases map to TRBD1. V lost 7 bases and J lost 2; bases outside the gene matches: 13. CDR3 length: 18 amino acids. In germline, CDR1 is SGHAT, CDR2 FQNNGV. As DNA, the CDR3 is TGTGCCAGCACCTTCCTCGGACAGGGCCGACCTGGGGCCAACGTCCTGACTTTC. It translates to CASTFLGQGRPGANVLTF.

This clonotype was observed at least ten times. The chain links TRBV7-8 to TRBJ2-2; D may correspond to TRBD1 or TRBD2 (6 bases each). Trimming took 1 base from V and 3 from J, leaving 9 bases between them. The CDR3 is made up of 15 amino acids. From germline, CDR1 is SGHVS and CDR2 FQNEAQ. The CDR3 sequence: CASSLGGGYTGELFF. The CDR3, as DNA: TGTGCCAGCAGCTTAGGAGGGGGGTACACCGGGGAGCTGTTTTTT.

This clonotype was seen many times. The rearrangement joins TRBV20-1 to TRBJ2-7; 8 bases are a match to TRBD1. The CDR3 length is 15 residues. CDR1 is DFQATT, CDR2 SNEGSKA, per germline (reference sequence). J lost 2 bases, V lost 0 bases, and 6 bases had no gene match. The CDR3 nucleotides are TGCAGTGCTAGAGACGACAGGGGCCGCCCCTACGAGCAGTACTTC. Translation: CSARDDRGRPYEQYF.

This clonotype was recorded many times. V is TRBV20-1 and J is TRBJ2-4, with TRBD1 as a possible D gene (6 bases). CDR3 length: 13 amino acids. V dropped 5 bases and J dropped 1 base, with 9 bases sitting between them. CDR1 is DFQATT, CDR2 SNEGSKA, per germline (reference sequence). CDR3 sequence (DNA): TGCAGTGCTCTTGACAGGGCCAAAAACATTCAGTACTTC. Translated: CSALDRAKNIQYF.

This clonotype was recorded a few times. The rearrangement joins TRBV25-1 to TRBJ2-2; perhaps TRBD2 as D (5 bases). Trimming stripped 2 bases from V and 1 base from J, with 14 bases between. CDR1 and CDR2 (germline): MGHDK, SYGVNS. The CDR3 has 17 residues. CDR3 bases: TGTGCCAGCAGTGAAAGAGGGTATAGGCAGAACACCGGGGAGCTGTTTTTT. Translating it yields CASSERGYRQNTGELFF.

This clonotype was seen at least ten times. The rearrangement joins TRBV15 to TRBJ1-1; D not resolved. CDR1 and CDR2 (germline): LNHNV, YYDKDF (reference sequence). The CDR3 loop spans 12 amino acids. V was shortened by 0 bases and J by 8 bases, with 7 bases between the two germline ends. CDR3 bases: TGTGCCACCAGCAGAGACCAACAAGAAGCTTTCTTT. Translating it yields CATSRDQQEAFF.

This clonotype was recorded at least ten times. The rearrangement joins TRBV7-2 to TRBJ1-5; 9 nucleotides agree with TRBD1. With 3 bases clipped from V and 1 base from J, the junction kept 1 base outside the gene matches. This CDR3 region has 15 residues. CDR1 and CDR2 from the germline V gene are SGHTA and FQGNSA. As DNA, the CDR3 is TGTGCCAGCAGCTTCGGACAGGGGAGCAATCAGCCCCAGCATTTT. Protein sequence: CASSFGQGSNQPQHF.

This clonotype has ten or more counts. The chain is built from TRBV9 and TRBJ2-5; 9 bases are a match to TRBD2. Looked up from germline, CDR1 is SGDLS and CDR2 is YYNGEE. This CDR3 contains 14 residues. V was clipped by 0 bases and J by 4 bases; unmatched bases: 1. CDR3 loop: CASSVGAGGETQYF. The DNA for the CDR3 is TGTGCCAGCAGCGTAGGAGCGGGAGGAGAGACCCAGTACTTC.

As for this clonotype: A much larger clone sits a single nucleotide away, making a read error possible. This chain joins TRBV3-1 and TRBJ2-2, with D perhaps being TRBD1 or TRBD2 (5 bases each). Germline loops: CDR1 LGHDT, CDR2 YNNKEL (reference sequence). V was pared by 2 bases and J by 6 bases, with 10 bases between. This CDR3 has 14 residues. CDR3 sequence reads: CASSQFREPGELFF. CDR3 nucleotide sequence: TGTGCCAGCAGCCAATTCAGGGAGCCCGGGGAGCTGTTTTTT.

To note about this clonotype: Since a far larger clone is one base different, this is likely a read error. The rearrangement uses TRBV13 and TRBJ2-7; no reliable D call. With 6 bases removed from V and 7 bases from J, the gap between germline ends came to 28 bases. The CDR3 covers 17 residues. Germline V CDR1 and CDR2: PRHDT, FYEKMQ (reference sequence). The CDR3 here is CASSVLKDPSSYNEQYF. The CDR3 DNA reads TGTGCCAGCAGTGTCCTGAAAGACCCGAGCTCCTACAATGAGCAGTACTTC.

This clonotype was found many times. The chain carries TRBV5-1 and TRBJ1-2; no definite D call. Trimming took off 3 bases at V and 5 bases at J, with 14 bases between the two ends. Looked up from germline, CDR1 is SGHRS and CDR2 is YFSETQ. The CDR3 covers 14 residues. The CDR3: CASSSDGSGYGYTF. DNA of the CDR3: TGCGCCAGCAGCTCGGACGGTAGTGGTTATGGCTACACCTTC. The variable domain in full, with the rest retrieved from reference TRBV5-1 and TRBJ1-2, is KAGVTQTPRYLIKTRGQQVTLSCSPISGHRSVSWYQQTPGQGLQFLFEYFSETQRNKGNFPGRFSGRQFSNSRSEMNVSTLELGDSALYLCASSSDGSGYGYTFGSGTRLTVV.

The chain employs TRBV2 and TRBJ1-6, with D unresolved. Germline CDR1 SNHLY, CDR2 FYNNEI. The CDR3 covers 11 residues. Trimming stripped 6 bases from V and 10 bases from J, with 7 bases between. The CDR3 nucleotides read TGTGCCAGCAGGGTCCAGTCACCCCTCCACTTT. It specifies CASRVQSPLHF.

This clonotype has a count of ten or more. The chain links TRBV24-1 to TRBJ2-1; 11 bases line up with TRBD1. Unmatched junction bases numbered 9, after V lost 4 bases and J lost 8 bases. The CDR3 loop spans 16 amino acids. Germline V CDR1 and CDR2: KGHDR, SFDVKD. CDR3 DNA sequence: TGTGCCACCAGTGACCCGGGACAGGGGGGTCAAGATGAGCAGTTCTTC. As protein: CATSDPGQGGQDEQFF.

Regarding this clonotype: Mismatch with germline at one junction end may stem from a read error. CDR3 coding DNA: TGCAGCGTGACAGAGGGACAGGGGAGCAATCAGCCCCTGCATTTT. Amino acid sequence: CSVTEGQGSNQPLHF. The V gene is TRBV29-1, the J gene TRBJ1-5; TRBD1 agrees at 10 bases. Germline V gives CDR1 SQVTM, CDR2 ANQGSEA. This CDR3 contains 15 residues.

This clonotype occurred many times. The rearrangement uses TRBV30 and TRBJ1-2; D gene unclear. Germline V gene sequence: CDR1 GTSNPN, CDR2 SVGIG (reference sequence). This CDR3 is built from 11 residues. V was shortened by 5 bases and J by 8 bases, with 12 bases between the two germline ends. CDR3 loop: CAWRRHVGYTF. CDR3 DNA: TGTGCCTGGCGTCGACACGTCGGCTACACCTTC. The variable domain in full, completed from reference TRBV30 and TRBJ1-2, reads SQTIHQWPATLVQPVGSPLSLECTVEGTSNPNLYWYRQAAGRGLQLLFYSVGIGQISSEVPQNLSASRPQDRQFILSSKKLLLSDSGFYLCAWRRHVGYTFGSGTRLTVV.

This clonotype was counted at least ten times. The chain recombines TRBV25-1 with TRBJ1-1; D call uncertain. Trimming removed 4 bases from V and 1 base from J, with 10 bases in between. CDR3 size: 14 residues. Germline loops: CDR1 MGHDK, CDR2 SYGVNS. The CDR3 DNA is TGTGCCAGCAGTGGAAACAGTGGGAACACTGAAGCTTTCTTT. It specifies CASSGNSGNTEAFF.

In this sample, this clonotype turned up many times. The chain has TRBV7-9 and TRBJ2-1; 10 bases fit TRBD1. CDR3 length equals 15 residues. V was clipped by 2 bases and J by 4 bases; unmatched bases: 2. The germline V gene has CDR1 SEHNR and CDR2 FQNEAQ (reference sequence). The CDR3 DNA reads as TGTGCCAGCAGCTTAATGGGACAGGGGTACAATGAGCAGTTCTTC. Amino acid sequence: CASSLMGQGYNEQFF.